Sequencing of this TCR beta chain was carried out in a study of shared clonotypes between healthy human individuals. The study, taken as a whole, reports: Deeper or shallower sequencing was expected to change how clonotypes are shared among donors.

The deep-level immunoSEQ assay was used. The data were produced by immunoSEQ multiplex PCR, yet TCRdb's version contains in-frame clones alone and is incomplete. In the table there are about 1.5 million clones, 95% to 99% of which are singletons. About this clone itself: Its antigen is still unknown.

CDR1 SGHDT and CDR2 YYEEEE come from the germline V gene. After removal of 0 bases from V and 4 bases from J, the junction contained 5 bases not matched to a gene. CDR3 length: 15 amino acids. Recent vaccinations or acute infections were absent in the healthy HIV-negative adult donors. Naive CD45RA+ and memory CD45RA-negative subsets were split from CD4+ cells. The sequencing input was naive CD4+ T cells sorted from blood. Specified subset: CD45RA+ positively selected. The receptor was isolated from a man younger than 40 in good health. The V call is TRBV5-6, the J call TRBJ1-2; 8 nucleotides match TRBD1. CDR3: CASSLAPGQGYGYTF. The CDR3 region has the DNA TGTGCCAGCAGCTTGGCCCCCGGACAGGGCTATGGCTACACCTTC.